This T cell receptor beta chain derives from a study of beta chain features in type 1 diabetes (dated by TCRdb to 2016 to 2019). About the full investigation: Patients and healthy donors did not differ in mean age, gender distribution, total cell number or subset yield. The study compared TCRB repertoires of sorted circulating CD4+ T cell subsets between recently diagnosed type 1 diabetes patients and matched healthy donors. Across all samples, almost 110 million sorted cells were examined, and cell number per subset correlated strongly with RNA yield. Regulatory and stem cell-like memory subsets were isolated from only 8 patients and about eight healthy donors, whereas naive and central memory subsets came from all 30 or so donors. The paper's findings and limits, for the study overall: At VDJ recombination sites, patients with type 1 diabetes made fewer insertions and deleted more nucleotides, a pattern implying thymic rearrangement abnormalities. Because the HLA sub-analyses included only small numbers of individuals, any influence of HLA type on TCRB rearrangement was left unresolved. Naive, central memory and regulatory TCRB repertoires appeared more similar among patients than among healthy donors. PCR may preferentially amplify shorter templates, but because patient and control samples were amplified and corrected together, any resulting skew would affect both groups equally. A moderate but significant shortening of TCRB CDR3 length was observed in type 1 diabetes patients in all four CD4+ subsets. Because cDNA was sequenced instead of genomic DNA, activated cells with high expression could be over-represented, although the groups did not differ in activation or CD3 levels.

Comment on this clone: Its antigen is not yet known. No base quality information exists; no much larger clone differs at one position.

The High Capacity cDNA Reverse Transcription Kit was used to reverse transcribe all of the isolated RNA, meaning that expressed TCRB transcripts were what got sequenced. Deep immunoSEQ sequencing was applied to naive, central memory and regulatory T cell samples, giving an average of around 4 million total reads per sample. Sorted cells were lysed in RLT buffer, and RNA was extracted using DNase-treated RNeasy Micro or Mini kits according to cell number. Each cell subset was processed on its own to prevent cross-contamination, while patient and healthy donor samples were processed together. The immunoSEQ multiplex PCR was used to amplify TCRB sequences from cDNA, yielding 87-bp fragments that span the CDR3 region. Sequencing of the amplicons was performed on the Illumina HiSeq platform. The original pipeline was this. PCR bias was computationally corrected using synthetic template baselines, reads within Hamming distance 2 were collapsed, and singletons that could not be merged were discarded. Reads were aligned against IMGT to assign V, D and J genes, CDR3 length and insertions or deletions at six rearrangement sites. Clonotype counts were normalized to sorted cell number within each subset before computing true diversity and Gini coefficients with the tcR R package. Repertoire sharing was quantified using the overlap coefficient calculated on TCRB nucleotide sequences. Out-of-frame TCRB sequences from naive cells were analyzed to stand in for the pre-selection repertoire. Here the immuneACCESS table is served through TCRdb, limited to in-frame sequences with V and J called. Missing clones are a known gap in these copies; in checked studies unresolved V genes cover under half, and the rest lacks a known reason. That table gives V, J and clone size, and the DNA gave D and trimming. The sample table holds 300,000 to 400,000 clones, of which approximately 10% were seen once. About 0.015% of the sample comes from the top ten.

From the germline V gene (reference sequence), CDR1 is GTSNPN and CDR2 is SVGIG. The CDR3 contains 15 residues, cysteine and phenylalanine counted. Only the CDR3 DNA is retained, 45 bases long and in frame from the first base. V trim: 1 base; J trim: 2 bases; unmatched bases: 5. Each donor gave one peripheral blood draw, averaging around 0.11 L, which was collected into heparinised tubes. Using a panel that included CD45RO, CCR7, CD25, CD127, CD95 and CD27, naive, central memory, regulatory and stem cell-like memory CD4+ T cells were sorted on a BD FACSAria II. Purity was above 98% for every sorted population. PBMCs were isolated immediately by Lymphoprep density gradient centrifugation and stained directly without culture. Samples were stained and sorted in pairs, with one healthy donor and one patient per experiment, so that batch effects were minimized.

The chain is made from TRBV30 and TRBJ2-3; TRBD2 fits 8 bases in the junction. The receptor comes from a woman aged 25-40 years in good health. Material for sequencing was naive CD4+ T cells from blood. The intended sense of this specimen's cell subset or site label: true naive CD4+ T cells. This receptor carries the CDR3 CAWSGLAGTTDTQYF. The bases are TGTGCCTGGAGTGGCCTAGCGGGTACCACAGATACGCAGTATTTT. Beyond the CDR3, the reference TRBV30 and TRBJ2-3 genes provide the residues; the full variable domain reads: SQTIHQWPATLVQPVGSPLSLECTVEGTSNPNLYWYRQAAGRGLQLLFYSVGIGQISSEVPQNLSASRPQDRQFILSSKKLLLSDSGFYLCAWSGLAGTTDTQYFGPGTRLTVL.